Given below is one TCR beta chain in context. Its specificity is unknown. These data belong to a study of PD-1 blockade in classical Hodgkin lymphoma. The overall study: Nivolumab dosed at 3 mg/kg went to patients intravenously every 2 weeks. General study findings and limits: Newly diagnosed patients were said to have less baseline TCR diversity than healthy donors did. Patients with a complete response exhibited baseline diversity comparable to newly diagnosed patients. By C4D1, CD4+ diversity increased significantly, especially in complete responders.

Germline CDR1 is MDHEN and CDR2 is SYDVKM. This CDR3 region has 15 residues. Trimming cost V 5 bases and J 7 bases; bases outside gene matches: 10. As for time point: cycle 4 day 1 (C4D1), after less than 7 weeks of nivolumab. The patients all showed relapse after autologous stem cell transplantation, while their brentuximab vedotin exposure varied. Assay used: immunoSEQ multiplex PCR; TCRdb lists only in-frame clones, some missing. Found here are over 85,000 clones, under 95% of them singletons; the top ten hold roughly 2.1%. The TCR originated in a human donor with classical Hodgkin lymphoma. This sample comprised peripheral blood mononuclear cells (PBMCs), obtained before the fourth cycle of nivolumab. The chain links TRBV28 to TRBJ1-4, with TRBD1 matching over 7 bases. The CDR3 sequence is CASSTPQGIGEKLFF. CDR3 nucleotides: TGTGCCAGCAGTACGCCACAGGGGATTGGTGAAAAACTGTTTTTT.